The clone carrying this T cell receptor (beta chain) has at least ten counts. Its antigen is not identified. The data were taken from a study of T cell repertoires in cytomegalovirus infection. Study findings and constraints: Dominating the ex vivo response were TCR beta clonotypes that were CMV-specific and HLA-C-restricted. Summed public TCR beta family frequency identified CMV carriers bearing the relevant HLA.

The CDR3 runs to 14 residues. CDR1 MGHDK and CDR2 SYGVNS come from the germline V gene. The trim removed 7 bases at V and 1 base at J, leaving 6 bases unmatched. MiXCR was run by TCRdb on the reads, yielding one entry per CDR3 protein. The repertoire consists of about 300,000 distinct CDR3 sequences, with around 10% occurring once and the leading ten covering approximately 2.3%. The receptor was isolated from a human donor in good health (CMV status not recorded). Some clones in this sample may be carry-over from other donors' samples. Material for sequencing was PBMCs. The gene calls are TRBV25-1 and TRBJ1-1; 7 nucleotides match TRBD1. This CDR3 reads CASTPRQGNTEAFF. In nucleotides, the CDR3 is TGTGCCAGCACTCCTAGACAGGGGAACACTGAAGCTTTCTTT.